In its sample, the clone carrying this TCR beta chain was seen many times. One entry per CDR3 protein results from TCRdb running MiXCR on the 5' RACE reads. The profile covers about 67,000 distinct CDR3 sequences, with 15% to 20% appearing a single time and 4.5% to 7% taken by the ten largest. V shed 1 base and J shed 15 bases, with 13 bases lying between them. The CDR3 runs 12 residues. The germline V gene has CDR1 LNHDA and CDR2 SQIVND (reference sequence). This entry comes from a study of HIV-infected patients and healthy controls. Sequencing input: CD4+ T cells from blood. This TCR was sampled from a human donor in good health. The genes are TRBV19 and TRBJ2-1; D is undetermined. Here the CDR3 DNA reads TGTGCCAGTAGTATAGTCGGCCCCCCGGCGTTCTTC. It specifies CASSIVGPPAFF.